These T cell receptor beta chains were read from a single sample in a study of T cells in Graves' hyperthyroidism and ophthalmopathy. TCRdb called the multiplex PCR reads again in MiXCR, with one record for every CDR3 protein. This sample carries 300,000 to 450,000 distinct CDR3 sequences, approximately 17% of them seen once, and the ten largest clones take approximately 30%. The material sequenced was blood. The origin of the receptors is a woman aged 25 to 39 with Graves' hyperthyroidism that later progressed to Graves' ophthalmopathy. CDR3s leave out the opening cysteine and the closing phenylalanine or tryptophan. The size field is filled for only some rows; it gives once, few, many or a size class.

CDR3: ASLLTGTDQPQH
J: TRBJ1-5
size: .
V: TRBV19

CDR3: ASRVDRGLNQPQH
J: TRBJ1-5
size: few
V: TRBV2

CDR3: ASSTRSQTGRENTEAF
J: TRBJ1-1
size: many
V: TRBV11-2

CDR3: ASSLGGSGHGYLGYEQY
J: TRBJ2-7
size: many
V: TRBV11-2

CDR3: ASSHPLGALVLGNQPQH
J: TRBJ1-5
size: .
V: TRBV4-1

CDR3: ASSLDVAKNIQY
J: TRBJ2-4
size: few
V: TRBV11-2

CDR3: AWRRGQDSAF
J: TRBJ1-1
size: many
V: TRBV30

CDR3: ASSVGPTTDTQY
J: TRBJ2-3
size: .
V: TRBV5-1

CDR3: ASSLVDEIRYGYT
J: TRBJ1-2
size: many
V: TRBV5-6

CDR3: SAPRGSPGASYNEQF
J: TRBJ2-1
size: many
V: TRBV20-1

CDR3: ASSLGGWIEQF
J: TRBJ2-1
size: many
V: TRBV5-1

CDR3: ASSSSGAGETQY
J: TRBJ2-5
size: few
V: TRBV7-9

CDR3: ASSQGGVGSAEAF
J: TRBJ1-1
size: many
V: TRBV3-1

CDR3: ASRGTSHSDEQY
J: TRBJ2-7
size: .
V: TRBV6-1

CDR3: ASSFSAVRSNQPRH
J: TRBJ1-5
size: once
V: TRBV12-3/TRBV12-4

CDR3: SVVAQGRDTQY
J: TRBJ2-3
size: many
V: TRBV29-1

CDR3: SAGPSRAPYNEQF
J: TRBJ2-1
size: few
V: TRBV20-1

CDR3: ASSPRFSTGVYEQY
J: TRBJ2-7
size: .
V: TRBV3-1

CDR3: ASSFSGNNEQF
J: TRBJ2-1
size: many
V: TRBV12-3/TRBV12-4

CDR3: SVHLGSYEQY
J: TRBJ2-7
size: .
V: TRBV29-1

CDR3: AISGGGAFETQY
J: TRBJ2-5
size: .
V: TRBV10-3

CDR3: ASSPGRVAKNIQY
J: TRBJ2-4
size: many
V: TRBV5-1

CDR3: ASSRTSVNTGELF
J: TRBJ2-2
size: .
V: TRBV7-8

CDR3: ASSYSLRGDQPQH
J: TRBJ1-5
size: .
V: TRBV6-2/TRBV6-3

CDR3: ASSFGSGGNEQF
J: TRBJ2-1
size: many
V: TRBV12-3/TRBV12-4

CDR3: ASSSIGRGSYEQY
J: TRBJ2-7
size: many
V: TRBV11-2

CDR3: ASSRLAGGYEQY
J: TRBJ2-7
size: many
V: TRBV6-2/TRBV6-3

CDR3: ASSYGQGTYGYT
J: TRBJ1-2
size: many
V: TRBV28

CDR3: ASWTSGRNEQF
J: TRBJ2-1
size: .
V: TRBV11-2